A selection of T cell receptor beta chains follows, all from one sample in a study of CD8+ T cells in alopecia areata. Libraries were prepared by immunoSEQ multiplex PCR; TCRdb keeps only in-frame clonotypes and omits some of them. This table has about 120,000 clones, 53% appearing once. The specimen comprised CD4+ T cells sorted from blood, sampled at week 4, from a patient treated with tofacitinib. The receptors derive from a human donor with alopecia areata. Both conserved end residues are part of each CDR3. The order of the fields is clone size, J gene, V gene, D gene, CDR3 protein, CDR3 DNA. D genes are given only for firm matches. Size values are once, few and many counts, or a class for expanded clones, and some rows have none.

>.|TRBJ1-2|TRBV10-3|.
CAISDREDYGYTF
TGTGCCATCAGTGACAGGGAGGACTATGGCTACACCTTC
>.|TRBJ2-3|TRBV5-1|.
CASSLGTATDTQYF
TGCGCCAGCAGCTTGGGTACAGCCACAGATACGCAGTATTTT
>few|TRBJ2-1|TRBV14|.
CASSQGQTPYNEQFF
TGTGCCAGCAGCCAAGGACAGACGCCTTACAATGAGCAGTTCTTC
>.|TRBJ1-1|TRBV29-1|.
CSAGGMNTEAFF
TGCAGCGCCGGGGGGATGAACACTGAAGCTTTCTTT
>few|TRBJ2-6|TRBV19|.
CASSIPDGAGANVLTF
TGTGCCAGTAGTATCCCAGATGGAGCTGGGGCCAACGTCCTGACTTTC
>few|TRBJ1-1|TRBV5-1|.
CASSSGLVGREPFF
TGCGCCAGCAGCTCGGGACTGGTTGGAAGGGAACCTTTCTTT
>few|TRBJ1-2|TRBV6-5|TRBD1
CASSYSDRGSRGYTF
TGTGCCAGCAGTTACTCGGACAGGGGGTCGAGGGGCTACACCTTC
>.|TRBJ2-7|TRBV29-1|.
CSVEGQYF
TGCAGCGTTGAAGGGCAGTACTTC
>few|TRBJ1-2|TRBV6-6|TRBD1
CASSYVQGAKGYGYTF
TGTGCCAGCAGTTACGTACAGGGGGCTAAGGGCTATGGCTACACCTTC
>.|TRBJ1-2|TRBV18|.
CASSPPSQGSGAGYTF
TGTGCCAGCTCACCACCTTCTCAGGGAAGCGGGGCGGGCTACACCTTC
>.|TRBJ1-2|TRBV27|TRBD1
CASSKSTGDYGYTF
TGTGCCAGCAGTAAATCGACAGGGGACTATGGCTACACCTTC
>few|TRBJ2-1|TRBV29-1|.
CSVVPGYNEQFF
TGCAGCGTTGTACCGGGCTACAATGAGCAGTTCTTC
>few|TRBJ2-1|TRBV7-2|.
CASSFYGRGNEQFF
TGTGCCAGCAGCTTCTACGGGAGAGGCAATGAGCAGTTCTTC
>.|TRBJ1-2|TRBV6-5|TRBD1
CASSYSKAGGNYGYTF
TGTGCCAGCAGTTACAGTAAGGCAGGGGGTAACTATGGCTACACCTTC
>.|TRBJ2-5|TRBV29-1|.
CSAEGKIGTLQETQYF
TGCAGCGCTGAGGGAAAGATCGGGACACTTCAAGAGACCCAGTACTTC
>.|TRBJ1-1|TRBV9|.
CASSVGPGTEAFF
TGTGCCAGCAGCGTAGGCCCAGGGACTGAAGCTTTCTTT
>.|TRBJ1-2|TRBV19|TRBD1
CASSITGGAKSGYTF
TGTGCCAGTAGTATTACAGGGGGCGCGAAGTCTGGCTACACCTTC
>.|TRBJ2-3|TRBV27|.
CATATGLSDTQYF
TGTGCCACCGCGACAGGATTGTCAGATACGCAGTATTTT
>.|TRBJ1-1|TRBV29-1|.
CSVDRQDTEAFF
TGCAGCGTTGACCGACAGGACACTGAAGCTTTCTTT
>.|TRBJ1-3|TRBV15|TRBD1
CATSRDAYLTGSGNTIYF
TGTGCCACCAGCAGAGACGCCTACCTGACAGGGTCTGGAAACACCATATATTTT
>.|TRBJ1-3|TRBV30|.
CAWIQNRVDTGNTIYF
TGTGCCTGGATCCAAAATAGGGTAGATACTGGAAACACCATATATTTT
>.|TRBJ2-3|TRBV7-3|.
CASSPRLPDTQYF
TGTGCCAGCAGCCCCCGGCTCCCCGATACGCAGTATTTT
>once|TRBJ2-3|TRBV7-2|.
CASSERDLWDADTQYF
TGTGCCAGCAGCGAAAGGGATTTGTGGGATGCAGATACGCAGTATTTT
>.|TRBJ2-7|TRBV30|TRBD2
CAWKIAGAYEQYF
TGTGCCTGGAAAATAGCGGGGGCCTACGAGCAGTACTTC
>.|TRBJ1-5|TRBV7-9|.
CASSSREYNTPQHF
TGTGCCAGCAGCTCCAGGGAATATAATACGCCCCAGCATTTT
>once|TRBJ2-2|TRBV25-1|.
CASSEWGDVGRELFF
TGTGCCAGCAGTGAATGGGGAGACGTGGGAAGGGAGCTGTTTTTT